A single T cell receptor (beta chain) is shown here with its context. An end of the junction does not agree with germline; a read error may underlie this. These data are taken from a study of shared clonotypes between healthy human individuals. CDR1 and CDR2 from the germline V gene are SGHNT and YYREEE (reference sequence). The CDR3 runs to 17 residues. The method was immunoSEQ multiplex PCR; TCRdb's version includes in-frame clones alone and lacks a portion of them. The table records roughly 500,000 clones, over 65% of them present only once. The sample comprised PBMCs. This TCR was sampled from a woman aged 40 to 49 in good health. Some clones in this sample may be carry-over from other donors' samples. The chain carries TRBV5-4 and TRBJ2-6; D call uncertain. In DNA form, the CDR3 reads TGTGCCAGCAAGGTGGTCGTACCAGACAAGTCGGGCCAACGTCCTGACTTC. This codes for CASKVVVPDKSGQRPDF.